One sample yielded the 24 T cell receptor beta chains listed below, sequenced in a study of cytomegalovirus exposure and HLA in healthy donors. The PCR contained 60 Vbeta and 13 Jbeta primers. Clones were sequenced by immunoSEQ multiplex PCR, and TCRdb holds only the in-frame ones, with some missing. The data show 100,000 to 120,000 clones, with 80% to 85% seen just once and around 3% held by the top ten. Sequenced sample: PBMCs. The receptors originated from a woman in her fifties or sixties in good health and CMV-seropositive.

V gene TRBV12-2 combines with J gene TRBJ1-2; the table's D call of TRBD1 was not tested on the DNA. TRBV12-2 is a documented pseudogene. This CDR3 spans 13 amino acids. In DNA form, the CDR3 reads TGTGCAAGTCGCTTGGGACAGGACTATGGCTACACCTTC. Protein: CASRLGQDYGYTF.

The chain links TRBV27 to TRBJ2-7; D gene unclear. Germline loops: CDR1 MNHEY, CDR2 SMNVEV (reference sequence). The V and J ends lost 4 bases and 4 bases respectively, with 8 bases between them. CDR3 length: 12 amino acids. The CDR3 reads CASSSTRYEQYF. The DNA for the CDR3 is TGTGCCAGCAGTTCCACCAGATACGAGCAGTACTTC.

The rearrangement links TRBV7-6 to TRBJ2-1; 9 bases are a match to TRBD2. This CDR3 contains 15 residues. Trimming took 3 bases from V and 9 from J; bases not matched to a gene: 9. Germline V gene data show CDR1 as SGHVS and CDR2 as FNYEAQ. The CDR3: CASSLGREGRSEQFF. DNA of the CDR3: TGTGCCAGCAGCTTGGGGCGGGAGGGCCGCAGTGAGCAGTTCTTC.

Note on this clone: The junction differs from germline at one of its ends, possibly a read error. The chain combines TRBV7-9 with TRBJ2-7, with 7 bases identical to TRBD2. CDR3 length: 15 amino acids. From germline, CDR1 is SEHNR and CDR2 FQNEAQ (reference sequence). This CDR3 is CSSSYGRESSYEQYF. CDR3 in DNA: TGTTCCAGCAGCTACGGGCGGGAGAGCTCCTACGAGCAGTACTTC.

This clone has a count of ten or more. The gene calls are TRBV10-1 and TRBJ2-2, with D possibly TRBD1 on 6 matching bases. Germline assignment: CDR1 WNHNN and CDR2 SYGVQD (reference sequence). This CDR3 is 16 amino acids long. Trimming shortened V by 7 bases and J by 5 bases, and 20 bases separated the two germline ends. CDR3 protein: CASNKWDKLPTGELFF. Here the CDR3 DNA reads TGCGCCAGCAACAAGTGGGACAAACTTCCAACCGGGGAGCTGTTTTTT.

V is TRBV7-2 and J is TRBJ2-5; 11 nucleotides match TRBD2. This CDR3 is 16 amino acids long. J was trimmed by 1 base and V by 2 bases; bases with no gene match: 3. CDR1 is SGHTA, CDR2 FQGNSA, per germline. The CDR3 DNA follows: TGTGCCAGCAGCTTATCGACTAGCGGGATCCAAGAGACCCAGTACTTC. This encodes CASSLSTSGIQETQYF. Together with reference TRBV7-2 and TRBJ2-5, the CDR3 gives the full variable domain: GAGVSQSPSNKVTEKGKDVELRCDPISGHTALYWYRQSLGQGLEFLIYFQGNSAPDKSGLPSDRFSAERTGGSVSTLTIQRTQQEDSAVYLCASSLSTSGIQETQYFGPGTRLLVL.

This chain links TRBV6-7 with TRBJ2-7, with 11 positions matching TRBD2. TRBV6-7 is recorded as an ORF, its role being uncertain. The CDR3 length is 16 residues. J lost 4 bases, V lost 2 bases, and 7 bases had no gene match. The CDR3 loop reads CASSYHTGTSGYEQYF. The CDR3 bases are TGTGCCAGCAGTTACCATACCGGGACTAGCGGTTACGAGCAGTACTTC.

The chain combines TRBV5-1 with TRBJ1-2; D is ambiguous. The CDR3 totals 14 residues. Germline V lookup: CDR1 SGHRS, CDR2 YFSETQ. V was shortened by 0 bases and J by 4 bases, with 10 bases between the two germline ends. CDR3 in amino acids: CASSLDSPSYGYTF. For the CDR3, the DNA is TGCGCCAGCAGCTTGGACAGTCCCAGCTATGGCTACACCTTC.

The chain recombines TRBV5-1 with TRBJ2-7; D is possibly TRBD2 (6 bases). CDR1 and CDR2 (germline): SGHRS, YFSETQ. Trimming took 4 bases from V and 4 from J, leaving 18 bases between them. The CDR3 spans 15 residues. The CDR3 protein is CASSLRGTGTYEQYF. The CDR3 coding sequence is TGCGCCAGCAGCCTACGGGGGACGGGAACTTACGAGCAGTACTTC.

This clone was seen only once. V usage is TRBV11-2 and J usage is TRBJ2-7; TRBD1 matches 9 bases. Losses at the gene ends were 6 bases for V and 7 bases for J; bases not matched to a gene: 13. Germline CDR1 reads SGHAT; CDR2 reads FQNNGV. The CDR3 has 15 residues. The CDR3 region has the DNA TGTGCCAGCAGTAGAGGACAGGCCGACAGGGGGGAGCAGTACTTC. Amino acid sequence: CASSRGQADRGEQYF.

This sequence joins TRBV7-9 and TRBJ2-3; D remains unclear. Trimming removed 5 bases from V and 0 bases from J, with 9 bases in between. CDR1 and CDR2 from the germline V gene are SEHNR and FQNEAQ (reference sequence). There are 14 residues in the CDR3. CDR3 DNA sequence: TGTGCCAGCAGCAAAGACATCAGCACAGATACGCAGTATTTT. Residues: CASSKDISTDTQYF.

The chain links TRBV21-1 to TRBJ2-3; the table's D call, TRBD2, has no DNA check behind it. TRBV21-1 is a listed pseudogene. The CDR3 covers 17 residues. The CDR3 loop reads CASSLSPLAGVADTQYF. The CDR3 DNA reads TGTGCCAGCAGCCTGTCCCCTCTAGCGGGGGTGGCAGATACGCAGTATTTT.

The chain's CDR3 is CASSESGTGSIQYF. CDR3 DNA: TGTGCCAGCAGTGAATCCGGGACAGGGAGCATTCAGTACTTC. This sequence joins TRBV6-1 and TRBJ2-4, with 9 bases that match TRBD1. The ends lost 2 bases at V and 9 bases at J; junction bases unmatched: 5. The CDR3 loop spans 14 amino acids. Germline V gene lookup returns CDR1 MNHNS and CDR2 SASEGT.

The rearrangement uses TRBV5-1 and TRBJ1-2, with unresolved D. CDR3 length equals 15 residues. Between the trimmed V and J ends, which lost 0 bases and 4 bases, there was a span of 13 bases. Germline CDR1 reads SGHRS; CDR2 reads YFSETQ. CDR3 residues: CASSLGDVGSYGYTF. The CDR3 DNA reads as TGCGCCAGCAGCTTGGGAGATGTGGGGAGCTATGGCTACACCTTC.

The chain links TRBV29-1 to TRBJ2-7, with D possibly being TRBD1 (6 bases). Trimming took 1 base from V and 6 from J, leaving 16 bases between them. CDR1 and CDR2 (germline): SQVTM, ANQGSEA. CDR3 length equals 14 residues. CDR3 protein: CSVEGQGLDSEQYF. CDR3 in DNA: TGCAGCGTTGAAGGCCAGGGGCTCGATTCCGAGCAGTACTTC.

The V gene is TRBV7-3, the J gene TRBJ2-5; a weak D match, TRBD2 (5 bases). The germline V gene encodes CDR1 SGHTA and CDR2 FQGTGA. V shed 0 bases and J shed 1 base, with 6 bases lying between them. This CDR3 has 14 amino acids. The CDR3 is CASSLTGSQETQYF. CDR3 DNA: TGTGCCAGCAGCTTAACGGGGAGCCAAGAGACCCAGTACTTC.

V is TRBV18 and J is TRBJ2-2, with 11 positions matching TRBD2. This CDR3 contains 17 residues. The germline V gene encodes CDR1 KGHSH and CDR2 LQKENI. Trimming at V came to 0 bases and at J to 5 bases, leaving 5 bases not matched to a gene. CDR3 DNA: TGTGCCAGCTCACCACCAGCACTAGCGGGAGCAACCGGGGAGCTGTTTTTT. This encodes CASSPPALAGATGELFF.

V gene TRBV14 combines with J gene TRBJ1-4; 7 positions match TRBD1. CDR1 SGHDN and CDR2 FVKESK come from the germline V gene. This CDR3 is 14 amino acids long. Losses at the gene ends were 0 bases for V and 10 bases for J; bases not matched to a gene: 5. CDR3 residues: CASSQEHRGGKLFF. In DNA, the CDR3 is TGTGCCAGCAGCCAAGAGCACAGGGGTGGAAAACTGTTTTTT.

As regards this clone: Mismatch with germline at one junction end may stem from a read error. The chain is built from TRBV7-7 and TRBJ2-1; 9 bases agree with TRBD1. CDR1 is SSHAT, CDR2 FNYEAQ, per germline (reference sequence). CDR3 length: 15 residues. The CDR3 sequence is CASSIGQGTYNEQFF. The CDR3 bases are TGTGCTAGCAGCATCGGACAGGGGACCTACAATGAGCAGTTCTTC.

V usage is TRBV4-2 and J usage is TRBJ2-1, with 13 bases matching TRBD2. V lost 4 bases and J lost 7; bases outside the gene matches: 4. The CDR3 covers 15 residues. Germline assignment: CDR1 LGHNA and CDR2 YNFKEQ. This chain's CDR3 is CASSPRTSGRNEQFF. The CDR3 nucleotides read TGTGCCAGCAGCCCCAGGACTAGCGGGAGAAATGAGCAGTTCTTC.

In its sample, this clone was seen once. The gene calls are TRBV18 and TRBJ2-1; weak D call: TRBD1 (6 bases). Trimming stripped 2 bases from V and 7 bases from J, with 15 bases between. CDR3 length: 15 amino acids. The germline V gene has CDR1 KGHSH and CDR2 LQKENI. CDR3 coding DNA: TGTGCCAGCTCACCATCCTACAGGGAAATAAATGAGCAGTTCTTC. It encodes CASSPSYREINEQFF.

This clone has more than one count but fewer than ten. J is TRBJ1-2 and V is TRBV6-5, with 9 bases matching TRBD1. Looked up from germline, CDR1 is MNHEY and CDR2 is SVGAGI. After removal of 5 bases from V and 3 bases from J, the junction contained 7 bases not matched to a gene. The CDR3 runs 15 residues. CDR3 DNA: TGTGCCAGCAGTCCCTACAGGGGGCGCCACTATGGCTACACCTTC. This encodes CASSPYRGRHYGYTF.

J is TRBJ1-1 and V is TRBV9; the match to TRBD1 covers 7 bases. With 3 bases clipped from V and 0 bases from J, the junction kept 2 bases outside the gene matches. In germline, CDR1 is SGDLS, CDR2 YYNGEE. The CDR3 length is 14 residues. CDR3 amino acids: CASSAQGMNTEAFF. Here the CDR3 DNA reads TGTGCCAGCAGCGCACAGGGGATGAACACTGAAGCTTTCTTT.

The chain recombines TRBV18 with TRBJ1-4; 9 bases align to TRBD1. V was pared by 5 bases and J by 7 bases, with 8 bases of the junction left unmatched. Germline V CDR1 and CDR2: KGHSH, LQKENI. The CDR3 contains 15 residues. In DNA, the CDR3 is TGTGCCAGCTCAACGGGGGGGACAGGGACTGAAAAACTGTTTTTT. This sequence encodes CASSTGGTGTEKLFF.